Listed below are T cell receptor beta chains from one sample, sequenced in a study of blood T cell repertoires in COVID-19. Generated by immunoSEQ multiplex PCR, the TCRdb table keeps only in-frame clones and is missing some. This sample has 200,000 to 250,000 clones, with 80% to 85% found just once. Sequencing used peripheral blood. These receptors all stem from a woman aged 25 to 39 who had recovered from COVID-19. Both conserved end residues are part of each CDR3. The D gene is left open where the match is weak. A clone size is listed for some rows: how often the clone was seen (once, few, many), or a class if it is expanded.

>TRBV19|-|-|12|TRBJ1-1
CASSGHNTEAFF
TGTGCCAGTAGTGGACATAACACTGAAGCTTTCTTT
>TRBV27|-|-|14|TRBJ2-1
CASSLFASANEQFF
TGTGCCAGCAGTTTATTCGCTAGCGCCAATGAGCAGTTCTTC
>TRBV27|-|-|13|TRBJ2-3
CASSLGPTDTQYF
TGTGCCAGCAGTTTAGGGCCCACAGATACGCAGTATTTT
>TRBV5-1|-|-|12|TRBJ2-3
CASSLAGDTQYF
TGCGCCAGCAGCTTGGCGGGAGATACGCAGTATTTT
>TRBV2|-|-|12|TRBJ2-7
CASNFQGWEQYF
TGTGCCAGCAATTTTCAGGGTTGGGAGCAGTACTTC
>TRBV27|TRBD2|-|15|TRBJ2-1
CASRAGTSGRNEQFF
TGTGCCAGCAGGGCCGGGACTAGCGGGAGAAATGAGCAGTTCTTC
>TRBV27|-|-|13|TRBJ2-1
CASSLEGYNEQFF
TGTGCCAGCAGTTTAGAGGGATACAATGAGCAGTTCTTC
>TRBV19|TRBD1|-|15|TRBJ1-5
CASSMHRDSYQPQHF
TGTGCCAGTAGTATGCACCGGGACAGTTATCAGCCCCAGCATTTT
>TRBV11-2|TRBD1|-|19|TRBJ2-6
CASSSDPGTGSSGANVLTF
TGTGCCAGCAGCTCAGATCCCGGGACAGGTAGCTCTGGGGCCAACGTCCTGACTTTC
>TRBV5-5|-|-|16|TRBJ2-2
CASSLVQASNTGELFF
TGTGCCAGCAGCTTGGTGCAGGCCTCGAACACCGGGGAGCTGTTTTTT
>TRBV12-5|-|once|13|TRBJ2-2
CASGQGWTGELFF
TGTGCTAGTGGGCAGGGGTGGACCGGGGAGCTGTTTTTT
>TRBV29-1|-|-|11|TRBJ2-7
CSVVEGGQWHF
TGCAGCGTTGTTGAGGGGGGGCAGTGGCACTTC
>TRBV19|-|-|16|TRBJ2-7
CASSIEPAGGRREQYF
TGTGCCAGTAGTATAGAGCCCGCCGGGGGGCGGCGCGAGCAGTACTTC
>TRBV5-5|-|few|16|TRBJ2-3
CASSFPGALGTDTQYF
TGTGCCAGCAGCTTCCCAGGGGCGCTTGGCACAGATACGCAGTATTTT
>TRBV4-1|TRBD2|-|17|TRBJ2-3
CASSQVTAGLAAHTQYF
TGCGCCAGCAGCCAAGTAACGGCTGGACTAGCGGCCCATACGCAGTATTTT
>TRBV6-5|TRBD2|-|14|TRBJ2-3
CASSYSIYKAGVNF
TGTGCCAGCAGTTACTCGATTTATAAGGCGGGAGTAAACTTT
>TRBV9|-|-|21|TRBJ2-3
CASSVATRGLLFRDYTDTQYF
TGTGCCAGCAGCGTAGCTACACGGGGTCTATTGTTTCGAGACTACACAGATACGCAGTATTTT
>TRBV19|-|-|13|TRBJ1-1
CASRRAGDTEAFF
TGTGCCAGTCGAAGGGCAGGGGACACTGAAGCTTTCTTT
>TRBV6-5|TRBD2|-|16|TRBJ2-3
CASSYASGRRADTQYF
TGTGCCAGCAGTTACGCAAGCGGGAGGAGGGCAGATACGCAGTATTTT
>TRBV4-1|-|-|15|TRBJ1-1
CASSQEMGPTGRAFF
TGCGCCAGCAGCCAAGAGATGGGGCCTACGGGTCGAGCTTTCTTT
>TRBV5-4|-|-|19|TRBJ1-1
CASSFVFSPGHIQNTEAFF
TGTGCCAGCAGTTTCGTTTTCAGTCCGGGACACATCCAGAACACTGAAGCTTTCTTT
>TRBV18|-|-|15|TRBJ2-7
CASSPLTGSSDEQYF
TGTGCCAGCTCACCGTTAACCGGGAGTAGCGACGAGCAGTACTTC
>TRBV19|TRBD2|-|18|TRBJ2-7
CASSPHRSEREASYEQYF
TGTGCCAGTAGTCCTCACCGGTCGGAGCGGGAGGCCTCCTACGAGCAGTACTTC
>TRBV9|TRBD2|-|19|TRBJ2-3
CASSVLPGTSGRSGDTQYF
TGTGCCAGCAGCGTACTACCCGGGACTAGCGGGAGGAGCGGAGATACGCAGTATTTT
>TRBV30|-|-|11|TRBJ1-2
CAWSSSYGYTF
TGTGCCTGGAGCTCGAGCTATGGCTACACCTTC
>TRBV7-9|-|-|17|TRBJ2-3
CASRPRDTTSSTDTQYF
TGTGCCAGCAGGCCTCGGGACACGACATCTAGCACAGATACGCAGTATTTT
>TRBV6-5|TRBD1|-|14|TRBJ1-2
CASSTRDRDYGYTF
TGTGCCAGCAGTACTAGGGACAGAGACTATGGCTACACCTTC
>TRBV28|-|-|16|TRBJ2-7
CASSLAGGTISYEQYF
TGTGCCAGCAGTTTAGCGGGCGGCACCATCTCCTACGAGCAGTACTTC
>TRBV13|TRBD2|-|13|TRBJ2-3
CASSLRRERTQYF
TGTGCCAGCAGCTTACGGCGGGAGAGGACGCAGTATTTT
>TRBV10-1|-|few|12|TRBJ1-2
CASSDSNYGYTF
TGCGCCAGCAGTGACTCTAACTATGGCTACACCTTC
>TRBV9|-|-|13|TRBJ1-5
CASSVGAGQPQHF
TGTGCCAGCAGCGTAGGGGCGGGACAGCCCCAGCATTTT
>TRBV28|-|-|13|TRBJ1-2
CASTRTEGYGYTF
TGTGCCAGCACCAGGACAGAGGGATATGGCTACACCTTC
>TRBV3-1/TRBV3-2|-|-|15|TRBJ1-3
CASSLIGRSGNTIYF
TGTGCCAGCAGCCTAATTGGGAGATCTGGAAACACCATATATTTT
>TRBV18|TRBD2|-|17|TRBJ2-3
CASSPKLSSGLTDTQYF
TGTGCCAGCTCACCAAAACTATCTAGCGGCCTCACAGATACGCAGTATTTT
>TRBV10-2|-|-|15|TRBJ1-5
CASSSTLYSNQPQHF
TGCGCCAGCAGTTCGACACTTTATAGCAATCAGCCCCAGCATTTT
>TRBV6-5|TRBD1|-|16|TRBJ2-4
CASSYTWTGAKNIQYF
TGTGCCAGCAGTTACACCTGGACAGGGGCCAAAAACATTCAGTACTTC
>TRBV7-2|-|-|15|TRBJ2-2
CASSLQTTNTGELFF
TGTGCCAGCAGCTTACAGACAACGAACACCGGGGAGCTGTTTTTT
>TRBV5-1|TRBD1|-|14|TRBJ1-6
CASSFGQGDSPLHF
TGCGCCAGCAGCTTCGGACAGGGAGATTCACCCCTCCACTTT
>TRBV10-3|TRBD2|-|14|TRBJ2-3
CAIATSGSEDTQYF
TGTGCCATCGCGACTAGCGGGAGCGAAGATACGCAGTATTTT
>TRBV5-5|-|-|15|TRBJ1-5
CASSLDRLFNQPQHF
TGTGCCAGCAGCCTAGACAGGCTATTCAATCAGCCCCAGCATTTT
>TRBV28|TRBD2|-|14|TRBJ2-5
CASVPGLAVETQYF
TGTGCCAGCGTTCCGGGACTAGCAGTTGAGACCCAGTACTTC
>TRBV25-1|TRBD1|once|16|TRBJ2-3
CASSYRTGKGTDTQYF
TGTGCCAGCAGTTACCGGACAGGGAAGGGGACAGATACGCAGTATTTT
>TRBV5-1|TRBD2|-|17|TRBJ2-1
CASSLGLAGGPIDEQFF
TGCGCCAGCAGCTTAGGACTAGCGGGAGGGCCGATAGATGAGCAGTTCTTC
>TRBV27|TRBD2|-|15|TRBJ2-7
CASRTTGTSTYEQYF
TGTGCCAGCAGAACCACCGGGACTAGCACCTACGAGCAGTACTTC
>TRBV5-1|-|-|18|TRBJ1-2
CASSQKKRHGSAGYGYTF
TGCGCCAGCAGCCAAAAAAAGCGTCACGGGAGTGCGGGGTATGGCTACACCTTC
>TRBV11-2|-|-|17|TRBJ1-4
CASSPPRGEGPNEKLFF
TGTGCCAGCAGCCCCCCCAGGGGCGAAGGGCCTAATGAAAAACTGTTTTTT
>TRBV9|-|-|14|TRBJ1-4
CASSVAGVGEKLFF
TGTGCCAGCAGCGTCGCAGGGGTAGGAGAAAAACTGTTTTTT
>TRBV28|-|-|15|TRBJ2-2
CASSFAGGNTGELFF
TGTGCCAGCAGTTTTGCGGGCGGAAACACCGGGGAGCTGTTTTTT
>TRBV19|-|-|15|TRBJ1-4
CASSEIGATNEKLFF
TGTGCCAGTAGCGAGATCGGGGCAACTAATGAAAAACTGTTTTTT
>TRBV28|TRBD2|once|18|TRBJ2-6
CASSEWEGSISGANVLTF
TGTGCCAGCAGTGAGTGGGAGGGGTCGATCTCTGGGGCCAACGTCCTGACTTTC
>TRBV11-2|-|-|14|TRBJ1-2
CASSPREGESGYTF
TGTGCCAGCAGCCCTCGGGAGGGAGAGAGTGGCTACACCTTC